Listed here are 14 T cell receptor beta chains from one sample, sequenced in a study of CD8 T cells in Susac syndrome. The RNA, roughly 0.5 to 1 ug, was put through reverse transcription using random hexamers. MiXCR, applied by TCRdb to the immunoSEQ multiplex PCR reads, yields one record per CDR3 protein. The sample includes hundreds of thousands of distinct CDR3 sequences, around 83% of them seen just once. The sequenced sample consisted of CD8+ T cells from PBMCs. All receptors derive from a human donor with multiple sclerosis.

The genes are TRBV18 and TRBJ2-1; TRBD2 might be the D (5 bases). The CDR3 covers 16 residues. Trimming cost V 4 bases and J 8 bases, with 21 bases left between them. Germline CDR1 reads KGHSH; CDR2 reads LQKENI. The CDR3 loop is CASSLSSLALRYEQFF. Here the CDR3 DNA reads TGTGCCAGCTCACTGTCGAGTCTAGCCCTTCGCTATGAGCAGTTCTTC.

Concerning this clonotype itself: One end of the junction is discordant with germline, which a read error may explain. This CDR3 reads CASSLGFTGEPFF. Here the CDR3 DNA reads TGTGCCAGCAGCTTAGGTTTCACCGGGGAGCCGTTTTTT. This rearrangement joins TRBV11-2 to TRBJ2-2; TRBD2 is a possible D gene (5 bases). Germline V gives CDR1 SGHAT, CDR2 FQNNGV. The CDR3 runs to 13 residues.

This chain's CDR3 is CASSYFGIAGAQPSTDTQYF. Written as DNA, the CDR3 is TGTGCCAGCAGTTACTTCGGGATAGCGGGGGCACAACCTAGCACAGATACGCAGTATTTT. The chain links TRBV6-5 to TRBJ2-3, with 9 nucleotides matching TRBD2. Germline-derived CDR1 and CDR2 are MNHEY and SVGAGI. With V trimmed by 1 base and J by 0 bases, 14 bases remained unmatched. The CDR3 sequence is 20 residues long.

For the CDR3, the DNA is TGTGCCAGCAGCCCGGGACAAGGGGATACGTACTTC. It translates to CASSPGQGDTYF. V usage is TRBV5-4 and J usage is TRBJ2-5, with a weak D call TRBD1 (6 bases). V gave up 4 bases and J gave up 13 bases, with 17 bases separating them. The CDR3 runs to 12 residues. Germline V gene lookup returns CDR1 SGHNT and CDR2 YYREEE (reference sequence).

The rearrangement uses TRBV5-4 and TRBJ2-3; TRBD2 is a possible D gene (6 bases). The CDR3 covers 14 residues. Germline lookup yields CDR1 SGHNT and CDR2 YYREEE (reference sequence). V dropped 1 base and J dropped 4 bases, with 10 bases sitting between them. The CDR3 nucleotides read TGTGCCAGCAGCTTGAGTAGCGGTCCAGATACGCAGTATTTT. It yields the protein CASSLSSGPDTQYF.

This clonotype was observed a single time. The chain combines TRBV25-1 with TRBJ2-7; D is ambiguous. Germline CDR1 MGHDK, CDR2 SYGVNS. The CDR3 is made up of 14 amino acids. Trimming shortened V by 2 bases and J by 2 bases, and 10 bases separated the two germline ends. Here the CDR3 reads CASSEPFGPYEQYF. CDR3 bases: TGTGCCAGCAGTGAACCCTTTGGTCCCTACGAGCAGTACTTC.

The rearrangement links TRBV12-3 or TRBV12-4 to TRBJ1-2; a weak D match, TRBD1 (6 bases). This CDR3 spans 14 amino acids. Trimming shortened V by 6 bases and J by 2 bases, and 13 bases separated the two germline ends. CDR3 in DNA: TGTGCCAGCAGCAGGGACACTCGAAACTATGGCTACACCTTC. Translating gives CASSRDTRNYGYTF.

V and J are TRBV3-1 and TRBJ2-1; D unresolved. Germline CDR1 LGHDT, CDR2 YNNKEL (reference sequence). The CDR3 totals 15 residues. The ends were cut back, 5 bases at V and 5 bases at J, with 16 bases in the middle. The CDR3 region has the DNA TGTGCCAGCAGCTTCACGTCGGCAGCCAACAATGAGCAGTTCTTC. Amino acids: CASSFTSAANNEQFF.

DNA of the CDR3: TGTGCCAGCAGTTGGACCGGGACAACGGCAGAGACCCAGTACTTC. Its translation: CASSWTGTTAETQYF. The chain uses TRBV7-9 and TRBJ2-5, with D maybe TRBD1 (6 bases). The germline gives CDR1 SEHNR, CDR2 FQNEAQ (reference sequence). V lost 6 bases and J lost 4, with 18 bases in between. The CDR3 covers 15 residues.

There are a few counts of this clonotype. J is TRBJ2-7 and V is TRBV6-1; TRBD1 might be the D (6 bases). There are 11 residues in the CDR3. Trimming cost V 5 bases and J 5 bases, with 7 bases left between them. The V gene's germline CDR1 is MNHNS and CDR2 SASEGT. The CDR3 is CASSTGNEQYF. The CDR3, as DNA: TGTGCCAGCAGTACAGGGAACGAGCAGTACTTC.

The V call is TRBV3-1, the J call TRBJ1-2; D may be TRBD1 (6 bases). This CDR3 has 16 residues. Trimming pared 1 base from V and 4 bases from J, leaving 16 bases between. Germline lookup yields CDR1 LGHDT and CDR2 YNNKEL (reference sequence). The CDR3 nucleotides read TGTGCCAGCAGCCAAGTGGGGCGACAGGCCAGCTATGGCTACACCTTC. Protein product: CASSQVGRQASYGYTF.

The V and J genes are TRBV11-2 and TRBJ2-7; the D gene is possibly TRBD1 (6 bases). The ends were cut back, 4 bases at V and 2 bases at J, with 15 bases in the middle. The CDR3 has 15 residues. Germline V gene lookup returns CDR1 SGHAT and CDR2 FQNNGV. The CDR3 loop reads CASSSQGHQAYEQYF. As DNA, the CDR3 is TGTGCCAGCAGCTCACAGGGACATCAGGCCTACGAGCAGTACTTC. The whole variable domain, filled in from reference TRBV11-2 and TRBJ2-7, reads EAGVAQSPRYKIIEKRQSVAFWCNPISGHATLYWYQQILGQGPKLLIQFQNNGVVDDSQLPKDRFSAERLKGVDSTLKIQPAKLEDSAVYLCASSSQGHQAYEQYFGPGTRLTVT.

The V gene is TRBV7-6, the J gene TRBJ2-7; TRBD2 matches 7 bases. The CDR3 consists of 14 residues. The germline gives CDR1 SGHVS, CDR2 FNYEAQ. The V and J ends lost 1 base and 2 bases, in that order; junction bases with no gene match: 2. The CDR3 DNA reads TGTGCCAGCAGCTTAGATGCGGGAGCCTACGAGCAGTACTTC. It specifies CASSLDAGAYEQYF. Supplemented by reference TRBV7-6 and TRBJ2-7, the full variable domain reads GAGVSQSPRYKVTKRGQDVALRCDPISGHVSLYWYRQALGQGPEFLTYFNYEAQQDKSGLPNDRFSAERPEGSISTLTIQRTEQRDSAMYRCASSLDAGAYEQYFGPGTRLTVT.

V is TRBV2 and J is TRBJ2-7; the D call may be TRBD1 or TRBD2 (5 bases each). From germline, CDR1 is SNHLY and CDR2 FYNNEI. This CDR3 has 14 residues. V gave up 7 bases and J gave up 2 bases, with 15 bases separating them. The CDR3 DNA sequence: TGTGCCAGCACCGAAGGGGACCGTGCCTACGAGCAGTACTTC. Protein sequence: CASTEGDRAYEQYF.